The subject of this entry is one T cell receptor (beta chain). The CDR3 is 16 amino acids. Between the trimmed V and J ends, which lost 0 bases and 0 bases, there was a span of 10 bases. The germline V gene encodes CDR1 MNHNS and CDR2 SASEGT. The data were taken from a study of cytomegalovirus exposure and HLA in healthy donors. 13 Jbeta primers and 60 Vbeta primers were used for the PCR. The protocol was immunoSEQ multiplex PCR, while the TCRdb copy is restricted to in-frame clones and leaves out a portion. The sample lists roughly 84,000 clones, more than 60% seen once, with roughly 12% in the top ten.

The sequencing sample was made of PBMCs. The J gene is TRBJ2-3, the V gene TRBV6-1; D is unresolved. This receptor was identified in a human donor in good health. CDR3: CASSEALRRSTDTQYF. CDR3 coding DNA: TGTGCCAGCAGTGAAGCGCTTCGTAGAAGCACAGATACGCAGTATTTT.